These T cell receptor beta chains were read from a single sample in a study of blood T cell repertoires in COVID-19. Sequencing used immunoSEQ multiplex PCR; TCRdb keeps in-frame clones, though not all of them. The table includes roughly 140,000 clones, about 88% detected once. Sample: peripheral blood. The receptors shown here come from a man aged 50-60 years with active or convalescent COVID-19. Each CDR3 is given with its conserved first and last residue. Each record gives: J gene, V gene, D gene, clone size, CDR3 DNA, CDR3 protein. A D gene is named only where the DNA matches it firmly. Expanded clones are given a class, and other clones once, few, many or no size at all.

TRBJ1-2 TRBV29-1 - - TGCAGCGTTTCACAGGGTGAAGGCTATGGCTACACCTTC CSVSQGEGYGYTF
TRBJ2-7 TRBV2 - few TGTGCCAGCCTCGGCGGCTCCTACGAGCAGTACTTC CASLGGSYEQYF
TRBJ2-5 TRBV27 - - TGTGCCAGCAGGGAAACCGGGGGTGCGGCCCAGTACTTC CASRETGGAAQYF
TRBJ1-3 TRBV28 - few TGTGCCACCGCCGGAGGCTCTGGAAACACCATATATTTT CATAGGSGNTIYF
TRBJ1-1 TRBV18 TRBD1 - TGTGCCAGCTCACTGACGGACAGGTCGACCATGAACACTGAAGCTTTCTTT CASSLTDRSTMNTEAFF
TRBJ2-3 TRBV6-2/TRBV6-3 - - TGTGCCAGCAGTTACCCTTGGACAGCTAGCACAGATACGCAGTATTTT CASSYPWTASTDTQYF
TRBJ1-2 TRBV18 - - TGTGCCAGCTCACCAAGCTCAGGCCAAAGCGGTGGCTACACCTTC CASSPSSGQSGGYTF
TRBJ2-1 TRBV9 - - TGTGCCAGCAGCGCCCCACCGCGTAAAGGGGCTCCTGAGCAGTTCTTC CASSAPPRKGAPEQFF
TRBJ1-4 TRBV28 - - TGTGCCAGCAGAACAGGGAATGAAAAACTGTTTTTT CASRTGNEKLFF
TRBJ2-7 TRBV4-3 TRBD1 - TGCGCCAGCAGCCGGGATCTCACCGGGACAGGGTCCTACGAGCAGTACTTC CASSRDLTGTGSYEQYF
TRBJ1-1 TRBV19 TRBD1 - TGTGCCAGTAGACAACCACAGGGGCGGGACACTGAAGCTTTCTTT CASRQPQGRDTEAFF
TRBJ2-1 TRBV28 TRBD2 - TGTGCCAGCAGTGTCGCTAGCGGGAAATCCTACAATGAGCAGTTCTTC CASSVASGKSYNEQFF
TRBJ1-5 TRBV28 TRBD1 - TGTGCCAGCAGTTTCGCGGACAGGACCCCCAATCAGCCCCAGCATTTT CASSFADRTPNQPQHF
TRBJ2-3 TRBV7-9 TRBD2 few TGTGCCAGCAGCTTACCTCTCCTAGGACTAGCGCAAAGCACAGATACGCAGTATTTT CASSLPLLGLAQSTDTQYF
TRBJ2-1 TRBV11-3 TRBD2 - TGTGCCAGCAGCTTAGGGGCGGGAGCGGGTAATGAGCAGTTCTTC CASSLGAGAGNEQFF
TRBJ2-3 TRBV24-1 TRBD2 - TGTGCCACCAGTGATCCTAGGGTAGCGGGGACAGATACGCAGTATTTT CATSDPRVAGTDTQYF
TRBJ2-1 TRBV6-2/TRBV6-3 TRBD2 few TGTGCCAGCAGTTACTCGTTGAGGCAGGCGTATACGACTAGCGGGAGGAATGAGCAGTTCTTC CASSYSLRQAYTTSGRNEQFF
TRBJ2-5 TRBV6-2/TRBV6-3 - - TGTGCCAGCAGTTATGGTACAGGCCCTCAAGAGACCCAGTACTTC CASSYGTGPQETQYF
TRBJ2-1 TRBV6-2/TRBV6-3 - - TGTGCCAGCAGTTACCTTACAGGGAGCTCCTACAATGAGCAGTTCTTC CASSYLTGSSYNEQFF
TRBJ2-1 TRBV10-2 TRBD2 - TGCGCCAGCAGTGGGCTAGCGGGAGGCAATGAGCAGTTCTTC CASSGLAGGNEQFF
TRBJ1-6 TRBV5-5 TRBD1 - TGTGCCAGCAGCAGGGGACAGGGGGCGAATTCACCCCTCCACTTT CASSRGQGANSPLHF
TRBJ2-3 TRBV12-3/TRBV12-4 - - TGTGCCAGCAGTTTAGACCGGGGGAATACGCAGTATTTT CASSLDRGNTQYF
TRBJ2-3 TRBV10-2 - - TGCGCCAGCCGCCGGCGGGACTCTAGCACAGATACGCAGTATTTT CASRRRDSSTDTQYF
TRBJ2-5 TRBV9 - once TGTGCCAGCAGCGTAGGGACAGCGCAAGAGACCCAGTACTTC CASSVGTAQETQYF
TRBJ1-3 TRBV28 TRBD1 - TGTGCCAGCAGTTTATTAGGACAGGGCCCCTCTGGAAACACCATATATTTT CASSLLGQGPSGNTIYF
TRBJ2-1 TRBV6-2/TRBV6-3 TRBD1 - TGTGCCAGCAGTTATGGGGACAGGGATGACAATGAGCAGTTCTTC CASSYGDRDDNEQFF
TRBJ2-7 TRBV30 - - TGTGCCTGGAGTACGGGGTTTACAGTCGAGCAGTACTTC CAWSTGFTVEQYF
TRBJ2-7 TRBV27 TRBD1 - TGTGCCAGCAGGCGGACAGGCCCGCCCGACTACGAGCAGTACTTC CASRRTGPPDYEQYF
TRBJ2-2 TRBV27 - - TGTGCCAGCAGTTTAGCTATCAACACCGGGGAGCTGTTTTTT CASSLAINTGELFF
TRBJ1-1 TRBV29-1 - - TGCAGCAGTAGGGAGAACCGGAACACTGAAGCTTTCTTT CSSRENRNTEAFF
TRBJ2-1 TRBV28 - - TGTGCCAGCCTGCGTCGAGGGTACAATGAGCAGTTCTTC CASLRRGYNEQFF
TRBJ2-7 TRBV10-1 - - TGCGCCAGCAGTGAAATTACCAGGGTTGAGATCTCCTACGAGCAGTACTTC CASSEITRVEISYEQYF
TRBJ1-6 TRBV10-1 - - TGCGCCAGCAGTGACGGGGGATCCTCACCCCTCCACTTT CASSDGGSSPLHF
TRBJ1-2 TRBV7-8 - - TGTGCCAGCAGCTTAGATGTCGGGGTCGGCTACACCTTC CASSLDVGVGYTF
TRBJ2-7 TRBV29-1 - - TGCAGCGTTGTGGGCAGATATTCCTACGAGCAGTACTTC CSVVGRYSYEQYF
TRBJ1-2 TRBV9 TRBD1 - TGTGCCAGCAGCGGAGAGGGGACAGACTTCGGCTACACCTTC CASSGEGTDFGYTF
TRBJ2-1 TRBV4-1 TRBD2 - TGCGCCAGCAGCCAAGCACGTGCGGGACTAGTCTACGGTGAGCAGTTCTTC CASSQARAGLVYGEQFF